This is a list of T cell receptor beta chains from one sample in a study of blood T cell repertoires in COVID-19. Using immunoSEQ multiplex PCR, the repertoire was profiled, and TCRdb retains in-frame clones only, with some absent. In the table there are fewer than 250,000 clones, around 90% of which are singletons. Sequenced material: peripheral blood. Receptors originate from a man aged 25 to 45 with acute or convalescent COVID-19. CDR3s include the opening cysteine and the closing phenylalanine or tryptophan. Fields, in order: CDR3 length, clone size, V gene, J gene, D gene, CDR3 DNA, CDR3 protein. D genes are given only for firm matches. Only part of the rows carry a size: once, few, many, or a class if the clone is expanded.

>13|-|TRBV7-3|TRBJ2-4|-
TGTGCCAGCAGCCCAGGGGCGTCAGACATTCAGTACTTC
CASSPGASDIQYF
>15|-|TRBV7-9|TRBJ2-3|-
TGTGCCAGCAGCTCCGGTGGCGGTTCTGCAGATACGCAGTATTTT
CASSSGGGSADTQYF
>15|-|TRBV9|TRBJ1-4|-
TGTGCCAGCAGCGGTACACACGCAACTAATGAAAAACTGTTTTTT
CASSGTHATNEKLFF
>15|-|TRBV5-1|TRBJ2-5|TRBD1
TGCGCCAGCAGCTCCGGACAGGCGTATGCAGAGACCCAGTACTTC
CASSSGQAYAETQYF
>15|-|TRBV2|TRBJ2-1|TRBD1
TGTGCCAGCAGTGTAGACAGGGGCTCATACAATGAGCAGTTCTTC
CASSVDRGSYNEQFF
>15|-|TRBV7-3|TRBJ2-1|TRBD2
TGTGCCAGCAGCTCCAGGACTAGCGGAAACAATGAGCAGTTCTTC
CASSSRTSGNNEQFF
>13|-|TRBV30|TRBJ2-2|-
TGTGCCTGGAGTGTACAAGTCACCGGGGAGCTGTTTTTT
CAWSVQVTGELFF
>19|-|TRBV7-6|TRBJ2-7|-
TGTGCCAGCAGCACAGGCCCCCCCGCGGCAGGGTTGATGGGGTGGGAGCAGTACTTC
CASSTGPPAAGLMGWEQYF
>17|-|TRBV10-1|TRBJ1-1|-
TGCGCCAGCGTTAAAGGTAACCGGGACACGAAGAACACTGAAGCTTTCTTT
CASVKGNRDTKNTEAFF
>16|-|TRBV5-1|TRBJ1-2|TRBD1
TGCGCCAGCAGCTTGGGATCATTGGGACAGGGAGATGGCTACACCTTC
CASSLGSLGQGDGYTF
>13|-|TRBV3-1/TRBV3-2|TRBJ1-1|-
TGTGCCAGCAGCCAGCAGGGGTTCATGCCGGCTTTCTTT
CASSQQGFMPAFF
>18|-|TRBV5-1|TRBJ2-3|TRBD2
TGCGCCAGCAGCCCCACTAGCGGGGGGGGCCATCTCACAGATACGCAGTATTTT
CASSPTSGGGHLTDTQYF
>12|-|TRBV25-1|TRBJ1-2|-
TGTGCCAGCAGTGATCGTAACTATGGCTACACCTTC
CASSDRNYGYTF
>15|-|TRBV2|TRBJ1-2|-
TGTGCCAGCACGATGGGTTCTAGCCTGAACTATGGCTACACCTTC
CASTMGSSLNYGYTF
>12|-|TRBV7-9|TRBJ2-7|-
TGTGCCAGCAGTTCACCAACATATGCGCAGTACTTC
CASSSPTYAQYF
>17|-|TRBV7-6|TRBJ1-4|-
TGTGCCAGCAGCTTAGCGGTTCTTGGGCAGGTTGAGGAAAAACTGTTTTTT
CASSLAVLGQVEEKLFF
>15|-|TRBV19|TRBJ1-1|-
TGTGCCAGTAGGGACGGACAGTTAAAGATTGAAAATGCTTTCTTT
CASRDGQLKIENAFF
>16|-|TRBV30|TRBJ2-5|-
TGTGCCTGGAGTCCATCCACGACTACTTTATCGGAGACCCAGTACTTC
CAWSPSTTTLSETQYF
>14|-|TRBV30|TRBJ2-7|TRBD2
TGTGCCTGGTCGGGACTAGCGGTGTACTACGAGCAGTACTTC
CAWSGLAVYYEQYF
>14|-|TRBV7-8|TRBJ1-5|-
TGTGCCAGCAGCTTAGGTTATAGCAATCAGCCCCAGCATTTT
CASSLGYSNQPQHF
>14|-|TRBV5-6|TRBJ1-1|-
TGTGCCAGCAGCTTGGCGGGTTCAGGGACTGAAGCTTTCTTT
CASSLAGSGTEAFF
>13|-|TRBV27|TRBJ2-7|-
TGTGCCAGCAGCCAAAAGGCCGGGGACGAGCAGTACTTC
CASSQKAGDEQYF
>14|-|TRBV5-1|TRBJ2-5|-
TGCGCCAGCAGCTTAGGGGGGGCCGCAGAGACCCAGTACTTC
CASSLGGAAETQYF
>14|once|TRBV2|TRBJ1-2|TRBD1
TGTGCCAGCACCACACAGGGGGCATCATATGGCTACACCTTC
CASTTQGASYGYTF
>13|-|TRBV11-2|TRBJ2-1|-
TGTGCCAGCGGCCAAGCGGTAGTCAATGAGCAGTTCTTC
CASGQAVVNEQFF
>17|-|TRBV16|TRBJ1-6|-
TGTGCCAGCAGCCAATCTGTAGGGGCTTCGCATAATTCACCCCTCCACTTT
CASSQSVGASHNSPLHF
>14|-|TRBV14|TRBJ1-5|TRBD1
TGTGCCAGAACCATGAGGGACAGAAATCAGCCCCAGCATTTT
CARTMRDRNQPQHF
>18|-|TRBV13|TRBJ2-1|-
TGTGCCAGCAGCTTAAGGCCTATGACGGGAAGCTCCTACAATGAGCAGTTCTTC
CASSLRPMTGSSYNEQFF
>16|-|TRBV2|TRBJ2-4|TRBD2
TGTGCCAGCACTCGAGGAGCGGGAGGGCATAGAAACATTCAGTACTTC
CASTRGAGGHRNIQYF
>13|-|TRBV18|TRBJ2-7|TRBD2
TGTGCCAGCTCCCCTGGGACTACCTACGAGCAGTACTTC
CASSPGTTYEQYF
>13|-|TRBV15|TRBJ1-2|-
TGTGCCACCAGCAGGTCAGGGATCTATGGCTACACCTTC
CATSRSGIYGYTF